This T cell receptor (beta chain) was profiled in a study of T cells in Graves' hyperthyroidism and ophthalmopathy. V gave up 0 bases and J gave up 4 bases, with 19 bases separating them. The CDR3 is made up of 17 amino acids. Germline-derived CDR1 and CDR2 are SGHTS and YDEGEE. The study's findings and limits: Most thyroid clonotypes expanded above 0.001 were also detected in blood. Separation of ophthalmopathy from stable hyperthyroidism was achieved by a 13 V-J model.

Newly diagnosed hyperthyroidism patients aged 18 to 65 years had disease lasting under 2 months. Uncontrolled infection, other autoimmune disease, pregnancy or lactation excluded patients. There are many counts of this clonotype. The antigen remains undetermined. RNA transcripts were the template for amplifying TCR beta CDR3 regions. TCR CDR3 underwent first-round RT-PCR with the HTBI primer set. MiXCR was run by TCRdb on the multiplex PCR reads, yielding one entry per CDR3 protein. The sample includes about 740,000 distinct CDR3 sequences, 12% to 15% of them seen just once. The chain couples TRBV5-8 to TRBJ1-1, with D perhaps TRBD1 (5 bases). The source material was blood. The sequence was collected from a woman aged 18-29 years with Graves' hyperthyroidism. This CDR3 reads CASSLAGRALVRTEAFF. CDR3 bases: TGTGCCAGCAGCTTGGCGGGCAGGGCTTTAGTCCGCACTGAAGCTTTCTTT.